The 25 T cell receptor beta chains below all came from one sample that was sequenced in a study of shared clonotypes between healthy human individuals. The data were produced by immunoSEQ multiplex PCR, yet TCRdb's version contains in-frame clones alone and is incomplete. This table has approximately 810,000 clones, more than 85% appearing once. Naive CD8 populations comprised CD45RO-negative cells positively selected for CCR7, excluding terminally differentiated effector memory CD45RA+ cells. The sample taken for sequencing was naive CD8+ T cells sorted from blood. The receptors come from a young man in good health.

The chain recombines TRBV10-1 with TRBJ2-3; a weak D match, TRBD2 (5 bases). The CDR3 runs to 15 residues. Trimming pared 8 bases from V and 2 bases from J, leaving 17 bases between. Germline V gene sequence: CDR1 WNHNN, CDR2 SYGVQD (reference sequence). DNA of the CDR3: TGCGCCAGCTCATCCCAAGCGGAGATCACAGATACGCAGTATTTT. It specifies CASSSQAEITDTQYF.

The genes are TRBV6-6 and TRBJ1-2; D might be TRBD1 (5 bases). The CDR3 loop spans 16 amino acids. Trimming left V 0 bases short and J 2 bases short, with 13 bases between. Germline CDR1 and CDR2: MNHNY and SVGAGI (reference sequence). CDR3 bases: TGTGCCAGCAGTTACTCCCGGGGGGGTGAAAACTATGGCTACACCTTC. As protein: CASSYSRGGENYGYTF.

The CDR3 nucleotides are TGTGCCAGCAGCATCACCCCTCCCAGACGACAAGTCGGGAACTACGAGCAGTACTTC. It is translated as CASSITPPRRQVGNYEQYF. The chain carries TRBV7-2 and TRBJ2-7, with TRBD2 as a possible D gene (5 bases). The V gene lost 5 bases and the J gene lost 3 bases, with 29 bases spanning the gap. The germline gives CDR1 SGHTA, CDR2 FQGNSA. The CDR3 sequence is 19 residues long.

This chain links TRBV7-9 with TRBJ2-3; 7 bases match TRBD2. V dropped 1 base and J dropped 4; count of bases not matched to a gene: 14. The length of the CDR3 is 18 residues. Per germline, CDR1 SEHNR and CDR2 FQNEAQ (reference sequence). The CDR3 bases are TGTGCCAGCAGCTTAGGAGCTAGCGGTCCCGTCGGGGCAGATACGCAGTATTTT. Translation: CASSLGASGPVGADTQYF.

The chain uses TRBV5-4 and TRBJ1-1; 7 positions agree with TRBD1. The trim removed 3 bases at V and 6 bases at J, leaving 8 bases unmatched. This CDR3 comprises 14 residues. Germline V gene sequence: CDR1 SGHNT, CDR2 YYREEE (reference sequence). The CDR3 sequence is CASSSTLGQSEAFF. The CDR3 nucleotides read TGTGCCAGCAGCTCAACCCTGGGACAGTCTGAAGCTTTCTTT. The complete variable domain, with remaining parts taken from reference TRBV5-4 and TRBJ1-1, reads ETGVTQSPTHLIKTRGQQVTLRCSSQSGHNTVSWYQQALGQGPQFIFQYYREEENGRGNFPPRFSGLQFPNYSSELNVNALELDDSALYLCASSSTLGQSEAFFGQGTRLTVV.

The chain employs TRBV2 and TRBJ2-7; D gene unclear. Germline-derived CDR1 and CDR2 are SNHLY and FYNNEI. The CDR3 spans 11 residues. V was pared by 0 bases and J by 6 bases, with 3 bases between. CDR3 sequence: CASSEALEQYF. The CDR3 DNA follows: TGTGCCAGCAGTGAAGCCCTCGAGCAGTACTTC.

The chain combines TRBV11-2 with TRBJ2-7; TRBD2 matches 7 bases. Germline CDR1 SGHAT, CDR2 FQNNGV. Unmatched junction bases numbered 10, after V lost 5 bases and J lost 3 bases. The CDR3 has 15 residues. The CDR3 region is CASSPLLAVDYEQYF. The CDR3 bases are TGTGCCAGCAGCCCTCTCCTAGCGGTTGACTACGAGCAGTACTTC.

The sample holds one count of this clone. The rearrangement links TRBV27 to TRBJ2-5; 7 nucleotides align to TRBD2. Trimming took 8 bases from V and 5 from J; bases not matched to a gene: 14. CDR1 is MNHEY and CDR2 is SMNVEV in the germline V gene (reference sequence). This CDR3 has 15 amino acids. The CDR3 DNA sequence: TGTGCCAGCCGCTCAAAGCGGGATAAGGTGGAGACCCAGTACTTC. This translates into CASRSKRDKVETQYF.

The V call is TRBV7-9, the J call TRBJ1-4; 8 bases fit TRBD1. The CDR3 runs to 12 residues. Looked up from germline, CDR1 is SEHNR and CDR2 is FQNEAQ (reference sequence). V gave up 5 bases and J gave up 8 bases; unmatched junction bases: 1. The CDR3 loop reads CASSRDREKLFF. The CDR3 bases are TGTGCCAGCAGCCGGGACAGGGAAAAACTGTTTTTT.

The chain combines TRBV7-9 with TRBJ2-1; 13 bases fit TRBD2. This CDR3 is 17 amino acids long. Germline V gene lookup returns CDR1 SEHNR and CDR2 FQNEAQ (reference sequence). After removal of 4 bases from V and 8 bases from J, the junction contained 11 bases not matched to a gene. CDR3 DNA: TGTGCCAGCAGCTGGGAGACTAGCGGGAGGTTGGGCGATGAGCAGTTCTTC. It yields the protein CASSWETSGRLGDEQFF.

CDR3 sequence reads: CASETGRTSSSYEQYF. The CDR3 coding sequence is TGCGCCAGCGAGACAGGTAGGACTTCAAGCTCCTACGAGCAGTACTTC. The chain joins TRBV23-1 to TRBJ2-7, with D tentatively TRBD1 (6 bases). TRBV23-1 is known as an ORF, though its function is uncertain. Trimming cost V 8 bases and J 0 bases, with 20 bases left between them. The CDR3 loop spans 16 amino acids.

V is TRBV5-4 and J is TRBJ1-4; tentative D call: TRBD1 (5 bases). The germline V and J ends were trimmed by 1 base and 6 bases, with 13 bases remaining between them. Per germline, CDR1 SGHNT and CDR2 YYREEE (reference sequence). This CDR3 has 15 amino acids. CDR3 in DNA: TGTGCCAGCAGCTTGTCAGGAGGGGCTGATGAAAAACTGTTTTTT. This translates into CASSLSGGADEKLFF.

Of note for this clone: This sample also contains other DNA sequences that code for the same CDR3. Here the CDR3 reads CSALGLSYEQYF. The CDR3 DNA reads as TGCAGCGCCCTGGGGCTGTCCTACGAGCAGTACTTC. The chain carries TRBV29-1 and TRBJ2-7; tentatively, D is TRBD1 (5 bases). Per germline, CDR1 SQVTM and CDR2 ANQGSEA. Deletions cut 7 bases from V and 1 base from J, with 11 bases between. The CDR3 is 12 amino acids.

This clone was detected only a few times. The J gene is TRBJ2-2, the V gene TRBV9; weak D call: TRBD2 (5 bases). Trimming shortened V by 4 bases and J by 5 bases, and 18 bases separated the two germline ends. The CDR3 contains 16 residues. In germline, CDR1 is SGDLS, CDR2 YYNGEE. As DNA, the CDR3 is TGTGCCAGCAGCCCCGGACGCACCTCGGGGACCGGGGAGCTGTTTTTT. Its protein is CASSPGRTSGTGELFF. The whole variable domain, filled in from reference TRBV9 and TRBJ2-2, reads DSGVTQTPKHLITATGQRVTLRCSPRSGDLSVYWYQQSLDQGLQFLIQYYNGEERAKGNILERFSAQQFPDLHSELNLSSLELGDSALYFCASSPGRTSGTGELFFGEGSRLTVL.

The CDR3 bases are TGTGCCAGCAGCTTATCACCAAGGACAGCTAGCACAGATACGCAGTATTTT. It is translated as CASSLSPRTASTDTQYF. The chain links TRBV7-9 to TRBJ2-3; possibly TRBD1 for D (6 bases). Germline values: CDR1 SEHNR, CDR2 FQNEAQ (reference sequence). The CDR3 runs to 17 residues. Trimming took 2 bases from V and 0 from J, leaving 15 bases between them.

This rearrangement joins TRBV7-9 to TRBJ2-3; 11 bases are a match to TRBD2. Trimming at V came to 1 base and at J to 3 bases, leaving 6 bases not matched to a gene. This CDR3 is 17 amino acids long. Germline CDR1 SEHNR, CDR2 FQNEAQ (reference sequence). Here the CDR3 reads CASSLEPLAGGTDTQYF. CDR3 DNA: TGTGCCAGCAGCTTAGAACCCCTAGCGGGAGGAACAGATACGCAGTATTTT.

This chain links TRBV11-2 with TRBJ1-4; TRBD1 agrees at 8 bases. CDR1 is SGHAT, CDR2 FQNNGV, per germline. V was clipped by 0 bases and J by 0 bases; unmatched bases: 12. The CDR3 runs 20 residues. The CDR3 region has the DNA TGTGCCAGCAGCTTAGACCCCTTGGACAGGGCGATTGCAACTAATGAAAAACTGTTTTTT. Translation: CASSLDPLDRAIATNEKLFF.

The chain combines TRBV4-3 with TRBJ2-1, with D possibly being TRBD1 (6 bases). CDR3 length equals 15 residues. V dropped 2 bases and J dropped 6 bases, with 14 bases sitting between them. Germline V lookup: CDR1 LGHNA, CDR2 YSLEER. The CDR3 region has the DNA TGCGCCAGCAGCCAACTCAGGGGTCCTGGCAATGAGCAGTTCTTC. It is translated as CASSQLRGPGNEQFF.

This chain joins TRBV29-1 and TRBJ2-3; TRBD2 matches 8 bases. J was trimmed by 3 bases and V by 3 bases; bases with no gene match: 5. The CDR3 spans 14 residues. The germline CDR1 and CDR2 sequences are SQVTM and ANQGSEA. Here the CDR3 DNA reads TGCAGCGTTGACGCTAGCGGGCGAACAGATACGCAGTATTTT. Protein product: CSVDASGRTDTQYF.

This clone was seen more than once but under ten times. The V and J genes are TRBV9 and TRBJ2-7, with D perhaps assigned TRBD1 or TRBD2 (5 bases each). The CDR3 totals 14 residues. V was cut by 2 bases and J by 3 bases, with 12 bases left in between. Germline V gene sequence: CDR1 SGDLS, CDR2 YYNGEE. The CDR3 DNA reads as TGTGCCAGCAGCGTGGGGGTTTTTGGCTACGAGCAGTACTTC. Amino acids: CASSVGVFGYEQYF.

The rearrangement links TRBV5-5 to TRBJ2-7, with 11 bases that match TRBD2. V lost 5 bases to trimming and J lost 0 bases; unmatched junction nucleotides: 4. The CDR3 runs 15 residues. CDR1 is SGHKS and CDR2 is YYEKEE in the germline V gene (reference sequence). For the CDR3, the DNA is TGTGCCAGCAGGCCTAGCGGGGGGAGCTCCTACGAGCAGTACTTC. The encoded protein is CASRPSGGSSYEQYF.

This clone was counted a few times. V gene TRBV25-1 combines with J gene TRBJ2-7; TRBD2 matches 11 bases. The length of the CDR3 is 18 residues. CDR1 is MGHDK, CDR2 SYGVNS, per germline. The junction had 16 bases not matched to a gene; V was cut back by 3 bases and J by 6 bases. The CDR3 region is CASSDPLAGVLVSGEQYF. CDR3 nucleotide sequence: TGTGCCAGCAGTGATCCACTAGCGGGAGTTCTCGTTTCGGGCGAGCAGTACTTC.

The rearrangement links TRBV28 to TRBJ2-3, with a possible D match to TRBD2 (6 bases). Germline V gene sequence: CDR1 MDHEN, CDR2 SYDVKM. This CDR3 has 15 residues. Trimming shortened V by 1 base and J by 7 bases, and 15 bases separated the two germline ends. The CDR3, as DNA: TGTGCCAGCAGTTTATTGACCGGGGGTCTAAATACGCAGTATTTT. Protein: CASSLLTGGLNTQYF. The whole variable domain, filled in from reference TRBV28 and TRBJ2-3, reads DVKVTQSSRYLVKRTGEKVFLECVQDMDHENMFWYRQDPGLGLRLIYFSYDVKMKEKGDIPEGYSVSREKKERFSLILESASTNQTSMYLCASSLLTGGLNTQYFGPGTRLTVL.

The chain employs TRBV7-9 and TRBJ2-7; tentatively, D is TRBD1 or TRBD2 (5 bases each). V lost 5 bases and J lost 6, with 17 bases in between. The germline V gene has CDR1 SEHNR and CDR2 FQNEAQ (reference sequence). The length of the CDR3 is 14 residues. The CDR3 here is CASSLGTRPGEQYF. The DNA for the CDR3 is TGTGCCAGCAGCCTGGGGACCCGCCCTGGCGAGCAGTACTTC.

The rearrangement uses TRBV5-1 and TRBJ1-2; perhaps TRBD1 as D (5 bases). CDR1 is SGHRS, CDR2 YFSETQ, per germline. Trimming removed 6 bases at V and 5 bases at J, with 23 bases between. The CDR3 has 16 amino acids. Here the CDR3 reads CASNPIEDTNNYGYTF. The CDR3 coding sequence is TGCGCCAGCAACCCCATTGAGGACACCAATAATTATGGCTACACCTTC.